This is a list of T cell receptor beta chains from one sample in a study of OX40 agonist ivuxolimab in advanced cancers. Generated by immunoSEQ multiplex PCR, the TCRdb table keeps only in-frame clones and is missing some. This sample has 35,000 to 40,000 clones, with roughly 86% found just once. Sequenced here: CD4+ or CD8+ T cells sorted from blood, sampled in a trial of the OX40 agonist ivuxolimab. The receptors stem from an adult with an advanced solid tumor such as melanoma, head and neck, liver or kidney cancer. CDR3s include the opening cysteine and the closing phenylalanine or tryptophan. The size entry is marked missing in some rows and otherwise reads once, few, many or a size class.

>TRBJ1-2|-|TRBV7-8
CASSTEEIYGYTF
>TRBJ1-1|-|TRBV7-2
CASSLGLQGQNTEAFF
>TRBJ1-1|-|TRBV29-1
CSVEGALNTEAFF
>TRBJ2-5|-|TRBV7-9
CASSRNTGDGAQETQYF
>TRBJ2-3|-|TRBV11-2
CASSRMGLSTDTQYF
>TRBJ2-3|-|TRBV4-2
CASSQDRRITDTQYF
>TRBJ2-6|-|TRBV5-1
CASSLAPGQGVGGANVLTF
>TRBJ1-2|-|TRBV6-9
CASSLSSANYGYTF
>TRBJ2-3|-|TRBV5-1
CASRLSDTQYF
>TRBJ1-2|-|TRBV5-4
CASSWGQGGANYGYTF
>TRBJ1-6|-|TRBV6-5
CASSYGTGGVNSPLHF
>TRBJ1-3|once|TRBV5-8
CASSLWGGPRAGNTIYF
>TRBJ1-1|-|TRBV4-3
CASSHQTAGGRNTEAFF
>TRBJ1-6|-|TRBV5-4
CASGLSSYNSPLHF
>TRBJ2-1|-|TRBV11-3
CASSSAGGPGYNEQFF
>TRBJ1-1|-|TRBV11-3
CASSLGRGSEAFF
>TRBJ1-1|-|TRBV30
CAWKQIGRGPTEAFF
>TRBJ1-2|-|TRBV18
CASSLTLGVKGYTF
>TRBJ2-1|-|TRBV5-1
CASSLYSGGSNEQFF
>TRBJ2-7|-|TRBV11-2
CASSPRPGGEVEQYF
>TRBJ2-2|-|TRBV6-6
CASSFSGGVGELFF
>TRBJ2-1|-|TRBV6-5
CASSYTGLADEQFF
>TRBJ2-3|-|TRBV4-2
CASSQTGTSGGDSTDTQYF
>TRBJ2-2|-|TRBV19
CASSPTGGGELFF
>TRBJ2-3|-|TRBV6-4
CASSVGGGFTDTQYF
>TRBJ1-2|-|TRBV29-1
CSVDGQANYGYTF
>TRBJ2-3|-|TRBV5-4
CASSLGGGRTLTDTQYF
>TRBJ2-3|-|TRBV7-2
CASSLVGFTDTQYF
>TRBJ1-3|-|TRBV2
CASSGLAGWSSSGNTIYF
>TRBJ2-1|-|TRBV9
CASSVGGDNEQFF
>TRBJ2-7|-|TRBV6-1
CATGTGGAYEQYF
>TRBJ2-1|once|TRBV7-3
CASSSLGAGGTYNEQFF
>TRBJ1-1|few|TRBV6-5
CASTTGAEAFF
>TRBJ1-1|-|TRBV4-1
CASSQGQGAGNTEAFF
>TRBJ2-1|-|TRBV5-8
CASSRAGGPNEQFF
>TRBJ2-3|few|TRBV19
CASSIVQGQSLITDTQYF
>TRBJ2-7|-|TRBV11-2
CASSQQFSYEQYF
>TRBJ2-5|-|TRBV19
CASSIGPGAGETQYF
>TRBJ1-5|-|TRBV19
CASTSGGSTGNQPQHF
>TRBJ2-3|-|TRBV5-1
CASSLEGQQDTQYF
>TRBJ2-6|-|TRBV27
CASKTGFGANVLTF
>TRBJ1-2|few|TRBV7-9
CASSLDGGYGYTF
>TRBJ1-1|few|TRBV6-1
CASSDRTGLNTEAFF
>TRBJ2-3|-|TRBV6-6
CASTGGPTDTQYF
>TRBJ2-1|-|TRBV7-3
CASSPSRASGYNEQFF
>TRBJ2-3|-|TRBV7-3
CASQGSTDTQYF
>TRBJ1-6|-|TRBV19
CASSVEGRSSPLHF
>TRBJ1-5|-|TRBV7-2
CASSLDRGPYQPQHF
>TRBJ1-1|-|TRBV7-3
CASSPRGATEAFF
>TRBJ2-5|-|TRBV18
CASSPRTSGGETQYF
>TRBJ1-3|-|TRBV5-5
CASSLGVGGGNTIYF
>TRBJ1-1|-|TRBV5-1
CASSLTGATEAFF
>TRBJ2-5|-|TRBV5-4
CASSLDSSQETQYF